This entry lists 21 T cell receptor beta chains sequenced from one sample in a study of cytomegalovirus exposure and HLA in healthy donors. With 60 Vbeta and 13 Jbeta primers, the PCR was carried out. TCRdb's copy holds only in-frame clones and misses some; the assay was immunoSEQ multiplex PCR. The data hold around 110,000 clones, with around two thirds observed a single time. Sample: PBMCs. Receptor source: a woman between 35 and 50 years old in good health and CMV-seropositive.

This clone was detected once. The chain couples TRBV5-8 to TRBJ1-4; maybe TRBD1 (5 bases). V was shortened by 4 bases and J by 0 bases, with 10 bases between the two germline ends. From germline, CDR1 is SGHTS and CDR2 YDEGEE. This CDR3 region has 15 residues. Here the CDR3 reads CASSRGGTTNEKLFF. The CDR3 nucleotides read TGTGCCAGCAGCCGGGGGGGAACAACTAATGAAAAACTGTTTTTT.

The chain recombines TRBV10-3 with TRBJ2-5; perhaps TRBD1 as D (6 bases). From germline, CDR1 is ENHRY and CDR2 SYGVKD. Trimming took off 8 bases at V and 2 bases at J, with 12 bases between the two ends. This CDR3 is 13 amino acids long. The CDR3 DNA reads as TGTGCCATCGCTCGACAGGAACAAGAGACCCAGTACTTC. It yields the protein CAIARQEQETQYF.

This clone was seen more than once but under ten times. This chain joins TRBV10-2 and TRBJ1-1, with 8 positions matching TRBD1. J was trimmed by 5 bases and V by 7 bases; bases with no gene match: 6. The CDR3 length is 13 residues. Germline lookup yields CDR1 WSHSY and CDR2 SAAADI. The CDR3 sequence is CASKIDRGTEAFF. The CDR3 DNA is TGCGCCAGCAAGATCGACAGGGGTACTGAAGCTTTCTTT.

CDR3 sequence reads: CASSFRSYEQYF. The CDR3 nucleotides are TGTGCCAGCAGCTTCCGCTCCTACGAGCAGTACTTC. The rearrangement uses TRBV5-6 and TRBJ2-7; D gene uncertain. Between the trimmed V and J ends, which lost 2 bases and 0 bases, there was a span of 3 bases. The CDR3 has 12 amino acids. Germline loops: CDR1 SGHDT, CDR2 YYEEEE.

The gene calls are TRBV7-2 and TRBJ1-1, with D possibly being TRBD1 (5 bases). Germline CDR1 and CDR2: SGHTA and FQGNSA. This CDR3 region has 14 residues. V was pared by 2 bases and J by 10 bases, with 17 bases between. The DNA for the CDR3 is TGTGCCAGCAGCTTAAGTCTGACAGACGGCGGAGCTTTCTTT. Translation gives CASSLSLTDGGAFF. Drawing the rest from reference TRBV7-2 and TRBJ1-1, the complete variable domain is GAGVSQSPSNKVTEKGKDVELRCDPISGHTALYWYRQSLGQGLEFLIYFQGNSAPDKSGLPSDRFSAERTGGSVSTLTIQRTQQEDSAVYLCASSLSLTDGGAFFGQGTRLTVV.

CDR3 sequence: CASSLAARNSNQPQHF. The DNA of the CDR3 is TGTGCCAGCAGCTTAGCAGCCAGGAATAGCAATCAGCCCCAGCATTTT. The genes are TRBV7-2 and TRBJ1-5; D remains ambiguous. V gave up 0 bases and J gave up 0 bases, with 9 bases separating them. CDR1 and CDR2 from the germline V gene are SGHTA and FQGNSA. The CDR3 contains 16 residues.

The V gene is TRBV10-3, the J gene TRBJ2-2, with 8 bases matching TRBD1. This CDR3 is built from 14 residues. Trimming cost V 6 bases and J 4 bases; bases outside gene matches: 4. Per germline, CDR1 ENHRY and CDR2 SYGVKD. The CDR3 sequence is CAIRAGGGTGELFF. DNA of the CDR3: TGTGCCATCAGGGCAGGGGGCGGCACCGGGGAGCTGTTTTTT.

The chain recombines TRBV6-5 with TRBJ1-4; 10 bases are shared with TRBD1. The V and J ends lost 5 bases and 6 bases, in that order; junction bases with no gene match: 6. Germline V gives CDR1 MNHEY, CDR2 SVGAGI. This CDR3 contains 15 residues. CDR3 bases: TGTGCCAGCAGTCACCGGGACAGGGGCGATGAAAAACTGTTTTTT. As protein: CASSHRDRGDEKLFF.

The chain links TRBV7-9 to TRBJ2-6; perhaps TRBD2 as D (5 bases). The germline V gene has CDR1 SEHNR and CDR2 FQNEAQ (reference sequence). The V end was cut by 2 bases, the J end by 4 bases, with 12 bases between. CDR3 length equals 16 residues. CDR3 loop: CASSLIRSGGANVLTF. As DNA, the CDR3 is TGTGCCAGCAGCTTAATACGGAGCGGAGGGGCCAACGTCCTGACTTTC.

The V gene is TRBV30, the J gene TRBJ2-5, with 8 bases identical to TRBD1. Germline CDR1 and CDR2: GTSNPN and SVGIG (reference sequence). J was trimmed by 5 bases and V by 2 bases; bases with no gene match: 4. The CDR3 sequence is 13 residues long. The CDR3, as DNA: TGTGCCTGGAGTAGCAGGGGGCGGGAGACCCAGTACTTC. Protein sequence: CAWSSRGRETQYF.

The CDR3 DNA reads TGTGCCAGCAGCTACGGACTAGCGGGGGGAGAGACCCAGTACTTC. Amino acid sequence: CASSYGLAGGETQYF. This chain links TRBV7-2 with TRBJ2-5, with 14 positions matching TRBD2. Germline V gene lookup returns CDR1 SGHTA and CDR2 FQGNSA. The CDR3 has 15 residues. Trimming removed 4 bases from V and 4 bases from J; junction bases left unmatched: 2. Combining the CDR3 with reference TRBV7-2 and TRBJ2-5 gives the whole variable domain GAGVSQSPSNKVTEKGKDVELRCDPISGHTALYWYRQSLGQGLEFLIYFQGNSAPDKSGLPSDRFSAERTGGSVSTLTIQRTQQEDSAVYLCASSYGLAGGETQYFGPGTRLLVL.

V and J are TRBV5-4 and TRBJ1-2; weak D call: TRBD1 (6 bases). CDR1 SGHNT and CDR2 YYREEE come from the germline V gene (reference sequence). CDR3 length equals 14 residues. V gave up 0 bases and J gave up 4 bases, with 10 bases separating them. In DNA form, the CDR3 reads TGTGCCAGCAGCTTGGGACAGGAGGTCTATGGCTACACCTTC. This encodes CASSLGQEVYGYTF.

This CDR3 is CASSAAQGEAGNTIYF. CDR3 bases: TGTGCCAGCAGCGCCGCACAGGGGGAGGCTGGAAACACCATATATTTT. The rearrangement links TRBV7-6 to TRBJ1-3; 8 bases map to TRBD1. J lost 2 bases, V lost 5 bases, and 8 bases had no gene match. Germline V gene sequence: CDR1 SGHVS, CDR2 FNYEAQ. This CDR3 is built from 16 residues.

The chain carries TRBV28 and TRBJ1-1; possible D gene TRBD1, 6 bases. CDR1 MDHEN and CDR2 SYDVKM come from the germline V gene. The CDR3 loop spans 15 amino acids. Trimming left V 4 bases short and J 1 base short, with 13 bases between. The CDR3 sequence is CASSSTGHRNTEAFF. For the CDR3, the DNA is TGTGCCAGCAGTTCAACGGGACACAGGAACACTGAAGCTTTCTTT.

The gene calls are TRBV7-7 and TRBJ1-2; weak D call: TRBD1 (6 bases). The CDR3 is 17 residues long. Germline CDR1 reads SSHAT; CDR2 reads FNYEAQ (reference sequence). The CDR3 protein is CASHETTGRGALRGYTF. The CDR3 DNA follows: TGTGCTAGCCACGAAACTACAGGACGGGGGGCTTTGCGCGGCTACACCTTC.

The chain joins TRBV7-8 to TRBJ2-5, with TRBD1 as a possible D gene (5 bases). Germline values: CDR1 SGHVS, CDR2 FQNEAQ. CDR3 size: 14 residues. Trimming removed 6 bases from V and 3 bases from J, with 14 bases in between. CDR3 region: CASSFDSNEETQYF. The CDR3 DNA sequence: TGTGCCAGCAGTTTCGACAGTAATGAAGAGACCCAGTACTTC.

The chain combines TRBV5-1 with TRBJ1-3; D is possibly TRBD1 (6 bases). Germline CDR1 reads SGHRS; CDR2 reads YFSETQ. Trimming removed 5 bases from V and 3 bases from J, with 15 bases in between. CDR3 length equals 15 residues. DNA of the CDR3: TGCGCCAGCAGACAGGGAGTGACTAATGGAAACACCATATATTTT. This codes for CASRQGVTNGNTIYF.

The chain couples TRBV19 to TRBJ1-5, with a possible D match to TRBD1 (6 bases). The CDR3 totals 16 residues. Germline assignment: CDR1 LNHDA and CDR2 SQIVND (reference sequence). V lost 4 bases, J lost 5 bases, and 18 bases lay in between. The CDR3 here is CASSTGTRGADQPQHF. DNA of the CDR3: TGTGCCAGTAGTACCGGGACAAGGGGAGCGGATCAGCCCCAGCATTTT.

V and J are TRBV5-1 and TRBJ1-1; D not certain. Germline V CDR1 and CDR2: SGHRS, YFSETQ. Trimming took 0 bases from V and 1 from J, leaving 10 bases between them. This CDR3 has 15 amino acids. The CDR3 reads CASSLDRIGNTEAFF. DNA for the CDR3: TGCGCCAGCAGCTTGGACAGAATTGGGAACACTGAAGCTTTCTTT.

V usage is TRBV6-6 and J usage is TRBJ2-7; D not certain. The CDR3 contains 13 residues. The germline V gene has CDR1 MNHNY and CDR2 SVGAGI (reference sequence). The V gene lost 4 bases and the J gene lost 5 bases, with 12 bases spanning the gap. The CDR3 bases are TGTGCCAGCAGTTCCCGCAGGCTCCACGAGCAGTACTTC. The encoded protein is CASSSRRLHEQYF.

About this clone: Mismatch with germline at one junction end may stem from a read error. V usage is TRBV6-4 and J usage is TRBJ2-5; 8 nucleotides match TRBD1. The germline V gene encodes CDR1 MRHNA and CDR2 SNTAGT. The CDR3 consists of 14 residues. The CDR3 DNA reads TGCGAACCCTCTGTAACAGGGGGTCGAGAGACCCAGTACTTC. This sequence encodes CEPSVTGGRETQYF.